This T cell receptor beta chain originates from a study of T-cell reconstitution after alpha-beta-depleted transplantation in children. The CDR3 is 15 amino acids. Trimming pared 0 bases from V and 5 bases from J, leaving 11 bases between. From germline, CDR1 is SGHVS and CDR2 FNYEAQ. As it was prepared, the TCRbeta library received unique molecular identifiers. TCRdb recomputed calls from the PCR reads with MiXCR, one row per CDR3 protein. The profile covers around 250,000 distinct CDR3 sequences, with about 25% appearing a single time and over 2.5% taken by the ten largest. The clonotype was recovered from a girl aged 2-10 years with Fanconi anemia, due to receive a stem cell transplant. This chain joins TRBV7-6 and TRBJ2-1; D gene unclear. The source material was PBMCs, sampled before TCRalphabeta/CD19-depleted stem cell transplant. The CDR3: CASSLAVRGNNEQFF. The CDR3 nucleotides are TGTGCCAGCAGCTTAGCGGTGAGAGGAAACAATGAGCAGTTCTTC.